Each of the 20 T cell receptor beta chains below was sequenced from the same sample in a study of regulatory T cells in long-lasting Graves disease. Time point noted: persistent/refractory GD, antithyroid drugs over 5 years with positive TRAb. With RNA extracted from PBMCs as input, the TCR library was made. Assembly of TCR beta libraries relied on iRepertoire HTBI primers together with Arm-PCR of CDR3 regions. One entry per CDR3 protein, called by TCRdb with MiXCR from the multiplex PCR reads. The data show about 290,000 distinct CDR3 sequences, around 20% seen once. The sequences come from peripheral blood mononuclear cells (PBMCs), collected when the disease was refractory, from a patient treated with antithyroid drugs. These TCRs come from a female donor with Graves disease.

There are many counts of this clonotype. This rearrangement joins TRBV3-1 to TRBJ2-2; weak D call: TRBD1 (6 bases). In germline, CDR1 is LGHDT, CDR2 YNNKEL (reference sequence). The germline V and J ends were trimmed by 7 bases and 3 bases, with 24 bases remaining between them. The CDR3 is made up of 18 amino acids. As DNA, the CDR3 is TGTGCCAGCAACGACCCGACAGGTCTAGTTGATGACACCGGGGAGCTGTTTTTT. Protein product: CASNDPTGLVDDTGELFF.

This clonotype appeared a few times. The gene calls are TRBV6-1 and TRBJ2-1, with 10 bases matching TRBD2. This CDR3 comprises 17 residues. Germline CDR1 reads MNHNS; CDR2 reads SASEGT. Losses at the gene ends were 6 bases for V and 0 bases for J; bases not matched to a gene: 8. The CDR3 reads CASRMASGRASYNEQFF. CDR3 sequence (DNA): TGTGCCAGCAGAATGGCTAGCGGGAGAGCCTCCTACAATGAGCAGTTCTTC.

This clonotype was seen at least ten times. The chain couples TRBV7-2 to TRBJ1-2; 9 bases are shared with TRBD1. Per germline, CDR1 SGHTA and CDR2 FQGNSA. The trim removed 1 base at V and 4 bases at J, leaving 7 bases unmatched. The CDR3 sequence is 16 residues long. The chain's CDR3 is CASSLDGTGRVYGYTF. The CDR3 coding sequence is TGTGCCAGCAGCTTAGACGGGACAGGGCGGGTCTATGGCTACACCTTC.

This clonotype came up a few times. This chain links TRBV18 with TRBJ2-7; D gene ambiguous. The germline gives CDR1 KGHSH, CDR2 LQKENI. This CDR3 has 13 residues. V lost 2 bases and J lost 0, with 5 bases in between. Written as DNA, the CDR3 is TGTGCCAGCTCACCAGTACCCTCCTACGAGCAGTACTTC. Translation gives CASSPVPSYEQYF.

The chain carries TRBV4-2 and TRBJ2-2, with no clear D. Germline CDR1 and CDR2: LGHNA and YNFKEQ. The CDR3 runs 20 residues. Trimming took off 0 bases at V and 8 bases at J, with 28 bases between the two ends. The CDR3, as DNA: TGTGCCAGCAGCCAAGAACCCCACTTGACGGCCATCGAGATTTGGGGGGAGCTGTTTTTT. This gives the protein CASSQEPHLTAIEIWGELFF.

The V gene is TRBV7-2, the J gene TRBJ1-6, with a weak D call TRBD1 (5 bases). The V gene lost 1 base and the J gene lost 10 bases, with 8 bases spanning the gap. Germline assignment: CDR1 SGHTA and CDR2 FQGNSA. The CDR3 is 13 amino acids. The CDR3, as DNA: TGTGCCAGCAGCTTAGTTGGGGGGTCACCCCTCCACTTT. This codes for CASSLVGGSPLHF.

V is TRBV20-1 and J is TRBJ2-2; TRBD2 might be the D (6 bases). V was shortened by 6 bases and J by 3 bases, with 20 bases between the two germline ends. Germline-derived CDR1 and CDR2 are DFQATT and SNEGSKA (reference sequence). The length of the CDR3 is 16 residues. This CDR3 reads CSAPGGEQADTGELFF. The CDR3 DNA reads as TGCAGTGCGCCCGGAGGGGAGCAGGCGGACACCGGGGAGCTGTTTTTT.

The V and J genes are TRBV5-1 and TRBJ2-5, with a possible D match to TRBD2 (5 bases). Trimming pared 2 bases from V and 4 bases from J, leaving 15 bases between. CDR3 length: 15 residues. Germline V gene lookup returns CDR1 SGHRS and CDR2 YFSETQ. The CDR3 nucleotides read TGCGCCAGCAGCTTTAATCGGTCGGGGTTAGAGACCCAGTACTTC. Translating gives CASSFNRSGLETQYF.

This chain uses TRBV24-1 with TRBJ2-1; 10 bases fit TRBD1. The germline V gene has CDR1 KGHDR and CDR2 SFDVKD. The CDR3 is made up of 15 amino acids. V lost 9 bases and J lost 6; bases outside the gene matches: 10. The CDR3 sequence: CATSTTGGLGNEQFF. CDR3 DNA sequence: TGTGCCACCTCGACGACAGGGGGCCTGGGCAATGAGCAGTTCTTC.

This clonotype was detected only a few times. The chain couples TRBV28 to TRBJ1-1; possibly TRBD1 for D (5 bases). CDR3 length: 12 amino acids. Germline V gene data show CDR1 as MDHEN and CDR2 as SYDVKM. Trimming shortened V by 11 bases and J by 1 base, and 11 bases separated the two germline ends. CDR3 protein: CARRDGNTEAFF. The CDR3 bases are TGTGCCCGAAGGGACGGGAACACTGAAGCTTTCTTT. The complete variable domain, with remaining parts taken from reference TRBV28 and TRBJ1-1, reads DVKVTQSSRYLVKRTGEKVFLECVQDMDHENMFWYRQDPGLGLRLIYFSYDVKMKEKGDIPEGYSVSREKKERFSLILESASTNQTSMYLCARRDGNTEAFFGQGTRLTVV.

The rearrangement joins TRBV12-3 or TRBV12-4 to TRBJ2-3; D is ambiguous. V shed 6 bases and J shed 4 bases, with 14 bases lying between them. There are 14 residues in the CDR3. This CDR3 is CASSSAYLADTQYF. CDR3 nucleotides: TGTGCCAGCAGCTCAGCGTATTTGGCAGATACGCAGTATTTT.

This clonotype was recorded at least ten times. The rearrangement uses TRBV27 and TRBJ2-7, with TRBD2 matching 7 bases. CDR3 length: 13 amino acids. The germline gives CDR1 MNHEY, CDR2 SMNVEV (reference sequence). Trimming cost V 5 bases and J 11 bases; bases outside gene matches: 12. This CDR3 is CASSNDWRERKYF. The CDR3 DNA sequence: TGTGCCAGCAGTAACGACTGGCGGGAGAGGAAGTACTTC.

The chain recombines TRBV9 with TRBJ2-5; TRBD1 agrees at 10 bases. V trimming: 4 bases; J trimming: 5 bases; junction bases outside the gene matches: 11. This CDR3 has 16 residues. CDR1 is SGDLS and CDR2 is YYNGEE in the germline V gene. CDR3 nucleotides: TGTGCCAGCAGCCCACGACCACTGACAGGGGGCGAGACCCAGTACTTC. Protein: CASSPRPLTGGETQYF.

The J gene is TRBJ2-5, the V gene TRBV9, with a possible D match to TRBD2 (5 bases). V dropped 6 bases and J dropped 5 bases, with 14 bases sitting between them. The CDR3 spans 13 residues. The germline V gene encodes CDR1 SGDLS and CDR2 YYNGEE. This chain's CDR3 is CASKVRGLETQYF. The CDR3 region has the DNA TGTGCCAGCAAAGTAAGAGGGCTGGAGACCCAGTACTTC. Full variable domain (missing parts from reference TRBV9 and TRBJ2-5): DSGVTQTPKHLITATGQRVTLRCSPRSGDLSVYWYQQSLDQGLQFLIQYYNGEERAKGNILERFSAQQFPDLHSELNLSSLELGDSALYFCASKVRGLETQYFGPGTRLLVL.

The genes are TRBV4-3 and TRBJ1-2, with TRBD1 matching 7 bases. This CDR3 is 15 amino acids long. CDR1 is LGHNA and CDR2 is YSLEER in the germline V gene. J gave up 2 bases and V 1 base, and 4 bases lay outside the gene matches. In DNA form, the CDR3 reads TGCGCCAGCAGCCAAGTGGCAGGGGGAAACTATGGCTACACCTTC. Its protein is CASSQVAGGNYGYTF.

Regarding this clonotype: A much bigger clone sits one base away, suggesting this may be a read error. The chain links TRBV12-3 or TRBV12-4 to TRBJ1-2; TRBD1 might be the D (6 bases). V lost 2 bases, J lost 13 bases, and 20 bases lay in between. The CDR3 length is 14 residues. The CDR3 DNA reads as TGTGCCAGCAGTTTAAGGACAGAATGGGCAGGATGCACCTTC. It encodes CASSLRTEWAGCTF.

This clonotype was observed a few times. As DNA, the CDR3 is TGTGCCAGCAGCAAGACGGACGATCCAGAAACCTACGAGCAGTACTTC. Its protein product is CASSKTDDPETYEQYF. The chain is built from TRBV14 and TRBJ2-7; the D is unclear. The CDR3 covers 16 residues. V was shortened by 5 bases and J by 2 bases, with 19 bases between the two germline ends. Germline V gives CDR1 SGHDN, CDR2 FVKESK. The entire variable domain, with the rest obtained from reference TRBV14 and TRBJ2-7, is as follows: EAGVTQFPSHSVIEKGQTVTLRCDPISGHDNLYWYRRVMGKEIKFLLHFVKESKQDESGMPNNRFLAERTGGTYSTLKVQPAELEDSGVYFCASSKTDDPETYEQYFGPGTRLTVT.

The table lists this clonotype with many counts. The CDR3 nucleotides read TGTGCCAGCAGCCCCCTCGGGGGAGACACTGAAGCTTTCTTT. As protein: CASSPLGGDTEAFF. The chain employs TRBV3-1 and TRBJ1-1; D is possibly TRBD1 (5 bases). From germline, CDR1 is LGHDT and CDR2 YNNKEL (reference sequence). This CDR3 contains 14 residues. Trimming stripped 4 bases from V and 3 bases from J, with 12 bases between. The full variable domain, with the rest looked up from reference TRBV3-1 and TRBJ1-1, is DTAVSQTPKYLVTQMGNDKSIKCEQNLGHDTMYWYKQDSKKFLKIMFSYNNKELIINETVPNRFSPKSPDKAHLNLHINSLELGDSAVYFCASSPLGGDTEAFFGQGTRLTVV.

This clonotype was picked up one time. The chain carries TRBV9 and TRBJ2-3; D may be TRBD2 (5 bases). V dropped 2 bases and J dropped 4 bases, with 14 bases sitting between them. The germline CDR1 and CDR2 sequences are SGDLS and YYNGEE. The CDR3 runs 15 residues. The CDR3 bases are TGTGCCAGCAGCGTTGATCTAGCTCCCGCAGATACGCAGTATTTT. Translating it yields CASSVDLAPADTQYF.

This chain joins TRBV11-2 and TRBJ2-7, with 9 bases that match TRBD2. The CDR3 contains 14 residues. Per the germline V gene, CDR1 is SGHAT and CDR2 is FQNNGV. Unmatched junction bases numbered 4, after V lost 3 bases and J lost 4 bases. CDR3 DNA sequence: TGTGCCAGCAGCTTGCTAGCGGGAAGGTACGAGCAGTACTTC. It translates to CASSLLAGRYEQYF.